What follows is one TCR beta chain and its context. It lacks a known antigen. No base quality values were provided; no much bigger clone lies one nucleotide off. This sample was included in a study of OX40 agonist ivuxolimab in advanced cancers. Study-level background: Ivuxolimab was a fully human IgG2 agonistic monoclonal antibody targeting the costimulatory receptor OX40 (CD134). Intravenous ivuxolimab was administered to patients every 2 weeks at six dose levels: 0.01, 0.1, 0.3, 1.5, 3 and 10 mg/kg. Among the approximately 54 dose-escalation patients, around 20 had hepatocellular carcinoma, about 15 melanoma, 9 renal cell carcinoma and 9 head and neck cancer. The dose-escalation cohort was around 83% male with a mean age of approximately 60 years, ranging from about 20 to 85. Prior anti-PD-1, anti-PD-L1 or anti-CTLA-4 therapy was permitted, and 30% to 45% of dose-escalation patients had received checkpoint inhibitors. Partial responses occurred in three dose-escalation patients, of whom one had hepatocellular carcinoma and two had cutaneous melanoma. The purpose of peripheral TCRbeta sequencing was to test whether ivuxolimab changed TCR sequence diversity and led to clonal T-cell expansion. The paper covers the monotherapy dose-escalation part of the phase I ivuxolimab trial, which included N ≈ 50 patients.

Results the study describes overall, beyond this receptor: The antigen specificity of the clonally expanded peripheral T cells was not determined. In the 0.1-3.0 mg/kg groups, partial responders were among the patients with the lowest normalized peripheral clonal expansion, particularly in CD8+ T cells. On average, CD8+ T cells showed more expanded clones than CD4+ T cells after ivuxolimab. Low levels of normalized T-cell clonal expansion were also seen in some nonresponding patients. At doses of 0.1 to 3.0 mg/kg, clonal expansion of both CD4+ and CD8+ T cells in blood was seen between baseline and week 6.

CDR3 length: 12 amino acids, cysteine to phenylalanine. Only the CDR3 portion is preserved as DNA: 36 bases, with reading frame beginning at the first base. The junction shows trimming of 3 bases on V and 8 bases on J, plus 10 bases between the germline ends. Based on the germline V gene (reference sequence), the CDR1 and CDR2 sequences are GTSNPN and SVGIG. The trial excluded patients who had a history of autoimmune disease or who were on systemic immunosuppression. Peripheral blood for TCR sequencing was collected from all dose cohorts at baseline, on cycle 4 day 1, and on cycle 7 day 1. The samples were taken from a phase I, first-in-human, multicenter, open-label dose-escalation trial of ivuxolimab. Adults with locally advanced or metastatic head and neck squamous cell, hepatocellular, melanoma or renal cell carcinoma were enrolled in the trial. Before TCR sequencing, CD4+ T cells and CD8+ T cells were sorted from peripheral blood as separate populations.

For sequencing of the TCRbeta CDR3 region, genomic DNA was extracted from the sorted cells. The immunoSEQ Assay was used to sequence the TCRbeta CDR3 regions. In TCRdb, the immuneACCESS table is reduced to in-frame sequences with V and J assigned. These tables do not hold every clone; where another copy was compared, an unresolved V gene accounts for under half, and the others remain unexplained. The sample table contains some 77,000 clones; only one count was recorded for approximately 95% of them. The ten largest clones represent 0.32% of the sample. This TCR was sampled from an adult with an advanced solid tumor such as melanoma, head and neck, liver or kidney cancer. The rearrangement combines TRBV30 with TRBJ1-4, with TRBD1 perhaps the D gene, on 5 matching bases. The sequenced sample was CD4+ or CD8+ T cells sorted from blood, obtained in a trial of the OX40 agonist ivuxolimab. The DNA is as follows: TGTGCCTGGAGGGTCGACAGCGAAAAACTGTTTTTT. It codes for CAWRVDSEKLFF.